One and the same sample provided the 16 T cell receptor beta chains below, sequenced in a study of blood T cell repertoires in COVID-19 (dated by TCRdb to about 2020). The library relied on the immunoSEQ multiplex PCR assay. TCRdb holds this immuneACCESS table with in-frame rearrangements only. Some clones are missing; in checked studies, unresolved V genes explain under half, and the rest has no known cause. The sample contains under 250,000 clones, 65% to 90% of them found a single time. Approximately 2.4% of the sample goes to the ten largest clones. Specimen: peripheral blood. Every receptor here comes from a woman in her 70s with COVID-19, enrolled during active disease.

The rearrangement links TRBV16 to TRBJ1-2; 8 positions agree with TRBD1. Germline loops: CDR1 KGHSY, CDR2 FQNENV. V shed 2 bases, J shed 3 bases, and the junction held 8 bases outside the gene matches. The CDR3 loop spans 16 amino acids. CDR3 sequence reads: CASSQIWQGAHYGYTF. Written as DNA, the CDR3 is TGTGCCAGCAGCCAAATTTGGCAGGGGGCTCACTATGGCTACACCTTC.

The J gene is TRBJ1-2, the V gene TRBV5-4, with D unclear. V was trimmed by 0 bases and J by 3 bases, leaving 6 bases between them. This CDR3 is 13 amino acids long. Germline V CDR1 and CDR2: SGHNT, YYREEE (reference sequence). DNA for the CDR3: TGTGCCAGCAGCTTGGAGGCGGACTATGGCTACACCTTC. This gives the protein CASSLEADYGYTF.

This sequence joins TRBV24-1 and TRBJ2-5; 8 bases align to TRBD1. The CDR3 spans 15 residues. Germline CDR1 is KGHDR and CDR2 is SFDVKD. Losses at the gene ends were 4 bases for V and 2 bases for J; bases not matched to a gene: 5. CDR3 region: CATSEPGTGQETQYF. Here the CDR3 DNA reads TGTGCCACCAGTGAGCCCGGGACAGGTCAAGAGACCCAGTACTTC.

V is TRBV12-5 and J is TRBJ1-5; D uncertain. V was pared by 6 bases and J by 2 bases, with 11 bases between. CDR1 and CDR2 (germline): LGHNT, FRNRAP. The CDR3 extends over 14 amino acids. This CDR3 reads CASGRLGGNQPQHF. In nucleotides, the CDR3 is TGTGCTAGTGGACGACTCGGGGGCAATCAGCCCCAGCATTTT.

The chain joins TRBV5-4 to TRBJ2-1; 10 bases are shared with TRBD2. Germline CDR1 SGHNT, CDR2 YYREEE (reference sequence). V lost 4 bases and J lost 6; bases outside the gene matches: 7. This CDR3 comprises 15 residues. The CDR3 protein is CASSPSGSWSNEQFF. The DNA of the CDR3 is TGTGCCAGCAGCCCTAGCGGGAGCTGGAGCAATGAGCAGTTCTTC.

The rearrangement links TRBV29-1 to TRBJ2-7; 8 bases match TRBD2. V lost 4 bases, J lost 4 bases, and 12 bases stayed unmatched. The germline gives CDR1 SQVTM, CDR2 ANQGSEA. The CDR3 extends over 15 amino acids. CDR3 in amino acids: CSVVMGLDLSYEQYF. The DNA of the CDR3 is TGCAGCGTTGTTATGGGACTAGATTTAAGTTACGAGCAGTACTTC.

The rearrangement uses TRBV3-1 (or the pseudogene TRBV3-2) and TRBJ2-7; 9 bases line up with TRBD1. This CDR3 comprises 13 residues. Per germline, CDR1 LGHDT and CDR2 YNNKEL (reference sequence). The V gene end was trimmed by 3 bases and the J gene end by 6 bases; junction bases not matched to a gene: 3. CDR3 nucleotide sequence: TGTGCCAGCAGCCATGGACAGGGGACCGAGCAGTACTTC. As protein: CASSHGQGTEQYF.

The V gene is TRBV7-8, the J gene TRBJ2-1; TRBD2 aligns across 15 bases. The CDR3 is 18 amino acids. With V trimmed by 5 bases and J by 3 bases, 8 bases remained unmatched. Per the germline V gene, CDR1 is SGHVS and CDR2 is FQNEAQ. The CDR3 coding sequence is TGTGCCAGCAGCCTTCGGACTAGCGGGGGGGCTGTCTACAATGAGCAGTTCTTC. This gives the protein CASSLRTSGGAVYNEQFF. The full variable domain, rest sourced from reference TRBV7-8 and TRBJ2-1, is GAGVSQSPRYKVAKRGQDVALRCDPISGHVSLFWYQQALGQGPEFLTYFQNEAQLDKSGLPSDRFFAERPEGSVSTLKIQRTQQEDSAVYLCASSLRTSGGAVYNEQFFGPGTRLTVL.

V usage is TRBV29-1 and J usage is TRBJ2-1, with 7 nucleotides matching TRBD2. Per germline, CDR1 SQVTM and CDR2 ANQGSEA. V gave up 7 bases and J gave up 6 bases; unmatched junction bases: 12. The CDR3 totals 14 residues. In DNA, the CDR3 is TGCAGCGGGGCGGGGGAAAGGTCGTCCAATGAGCAGTTCTTC. Translating it yields CSGAGERSSNEQFF.

V usage is TRBV4-3 and J usage is TRBJ1-2, with a tentative D call TRBD1 (6 bases). Germline CDR1 and CDR2: LGHNA and YSLEER. The V end was cut by 3 bases, the J end by 2 bases, with 10 bases between. CDR3 size: 14 residues. The CDR3 reads CASSHGGRNYGYTF. The CDR3 bases are TGCGCCAGCAGCCACGGGGGGCGGAACTATGGCTACACCTTC.

The chain uses TRBV6-2 or TRBV6-3 and TRBJ1-2, with D uncertain. Germline-derived CDR1 and CDR2 are MNHEY and SVGEGT. The CDR3 extends over 13 amino acids. Trimming cost V 5 bases and J 2 bases, with 9 bases left between them. The CDR3 sequence is CASSAGRNYGYTF. DNA for the CDR3: TGTGCCAGCAGTGCCGGGAGAAACTATGGCTACACCTTC.

The chain recombines TRBV7-9 with TRBJ2-1; D perhaps matches TRBD2 (6 bases). The CDR3 is made up of 16 amino acids. Per germline, CDR1 SEHNR and CDR2 FQNEAQ (reference sequence). Between the trimmed V and J ends, which lost 4 bases and 0 bases, there was a span of 13 bases. The DNA for the CDR3 is TGTGCCAGCAGCTCGAGACTAGAGAGCTCCTACAATGAGCAGTTCTTC. It specifies CASSSRLESSYNEQFF.

Notes on this clone: The same CDR3 can be traced to other DNA sequences in this sample. The V gene is TRBV11-2, the J gene TRBJ2-3, with unresolved D. The CDR3 contains 13 residues. Between the trimmed V and J ends, which lost 1 base and 1 base, there was a span of 3 bases. CDR1 and CDR2 from the germline V gene are SGHAT and FQNNGV. In DNA, the CDR3 is TGTGCCAGCAGCTTAGCCGGCACAGATACGCAGTATTTT. This encodes CASSLAGTDTQYF.

CDR3 sequence reads: CASSYSNGSPLHF. In nucleotides, the CDR3 is TGTGCCAGCAGTTACTCGAACGGTTCACCCCTCCACTTT. The V and J genes are TRBV6-6 and TRBJ1-6; the D is unclear. CDR1 and CDR2 from the germline V gene are MNHNY and SVGAGI (reference sequence). The V end lost 0 bases, the J end lost 9 bases, and 6 bases lay between the germline ends. The length of the CDR3 is 13 residues.

The chain employs TRBV2 and TRBJ1-1, with D possibly TRBD1 on 6 matching bases. V was trimmed by 2 bases and J by 0 bases, leaving 10 bases between them. Looked up from germline, CDR1 is SNHLY and CDR2 is FYNNEI. This CDR3 is 15 amino acids long. Here the CDR3 reads CASSERRQVNTEAFF. The CDR3 region has the DNA TGTGCCAGCAGTGAACGGAGACAGGTGAACACTGAAGCTTTCTTT.

The chain is built from TRBV19 and TRBJ1-6, with 8 bases matching TRBD1. Germline CDR1 is LNHDA and CDR2 is SQIVND (reference sequence). V gave up 8 bases and J gave up 2 bases; unmatched junction bases: 5. This CDR3 has 15 residues. Here the CDR3 DNA reads TGTGCCAGTGGTCAGGGGGCACCCTATAATTCACCCCTCCACTTT. This codes for CASGQGAPYNSPLHF.